Each of the 14 T cell receptor beta chains below was sequenced from the same sample in a study of early T cells in non-severe SARS-CoV-2 infection (dated by TCRdb to the early 2020s). Library generation was performed with 5' RACE. Sequencing was performed on a NextSeq 500. TCRdb's own reprocessing of the public reads used fastp at Q25 and MiXCR and kept productive beta chains. Entries are consolidated by CDR3 protein sequence, retaining the most common genes and DNA. The sample contains 50,000 to 60,000 distinct CDR3 sequences, about 9.4% of them found a single time. Jointly, the top ten make up 4.5% to 5.5% of the sample. The material sequenced was whole blood. All receptors come from an adult who was a healthcare worker with PCR-confirmed SARS-CoV-2 infection or an uninfected control (not recorded which).

This clonotype has a count of ten or more. The chain has TRBV20-1 and TRBJ2-7; 7 nucleotides align to TRBD2. In germline, CDR1 is DFQATT, CDR2 SNEGSKA (reference sequence). This CDR3 comprises 12 residues. Losses at the gene ends were 2 bases for V and 4 bases for J; bases not matched to a gene: 2. The CDR3 coding sequence is TGCAGTGCTAGACGGCGGGGGTACGAGCAGTACTTC. Amino acids: CSARRRGYEQYF.

This clonotype was detected many times. V usage is TRBV6-2 or TRBV6-3 and J usage is TRBJ2-1; 10 positions match TRBD2. The CDR3 has 15 residues. Germline-derived CDR1 and CDR2 are MNHEY and SVGEGT. The V gene end was trimmed by 7 bases and the J gene end by 2 bases; junction bases not matched to a gene: 5. The CDR3 DNA sequence: TGTGCCAGCATTCCAGCGGGAGGGCCCTACAATGAGCAGTTCTTC. Translation: CASIPAGGPYNEQFF.

This clonotype was seen a few times. The chain employs TRBV19 and TRBJ2-1; D call uncertain. Germline values: CDR1 LNHDA, CDR2 SQIVND (reference sequence). The CDR3 has 14 amino acids. Trimming took off 0 bases at V and 8 bases at J, with 11 bases between the two ends. The CDR3 here is CASSIDPVSDEQFF. The DNA of the CDR3 is TGTGCCAGTAGTATAGATCCTGTCTCGGATGAGCAGTTCTTC.

This clonotype was counted ten times or more. The chain has TRBV5-1 and TRBJ2-2, with D unclear. CDR3 size: 13 residues. Germline V gene lookup returns CDR1 SGHRS and CDR2 YFSETQ. The V gene lost 0 bases and the J gene lost 5 bases, with 5 bases spanning the gap. The CDR3 is CASSLEVTGELFF. The DNA for the CDR3 is TGCGCCAGCAGCTTGGAGGTGACCGGGGAGCTGTTTTTT.

This clonotype was seen many times. This chain joins TRBV5-1 and TRBJ2-1; the match to TRBD2 covers 15 bases. Germline loops: CDR1 SGHRS, CDR2 YFSETQ. The CDR3 extends over 16 amino acids. J gave up 7 bases and V 4 bases, and 6 bases lay outside the gene matches. Here the CDR3 reads CASSPGTSGGWNEQFF. DNA for the CDR3: TGCGCCAGCAGCCCGGGGACTAGCGGGGGGTGGAATGAGCAGTTCTTC.

This clonotype was seen at least ten times. The gene calls are TRBV25-1 and TRBJ2-3, with a possible D match to TRBD2 (5 bases). Trimming pared 6 bases from V and 2 bases from J, leaving 12 bases between. Germline V gives CDR1 MGHDK, CDR2 SYGVNS. The CDR3 extends over 14 amino acids. The CDR3 DNA reads as TGTGCCAGCAGCGGAGGAGCTTACACAGATACGCAGTATTTT. Its protein is CASSGGAYTDTQYF.

The rearrangement links TRBV7-3 to TRBJ1-6, with TRBD1 as a possible D gene (6 bases). V was trimmed by 5 bases and J by 7 bases, leaving 15 bases between them. The CDR3 length is 15 residues. From germline, CDR1 is SGHTA and CDR2 FQGTGA. DNA of the CDR3: TGTGCCAGCAGCCCGAATGGGCAGGGGAATTCACCCCTCCACTTT. It translates to CASSPNGQGNSPLHF.

This sequence joins TRBV7-2 and TRBJ2-7; TRBD1 agrees at 8 bases. Germline V gives CDR1 SGHTA, CDR2 FQGNSA. V was clipped by 4 bases and J by 0 bases; unmatched bases: 5. The CDR3 loop spans 15 amino acids. In DNA form, the CDR3 reads TGTGCCAGCAGCTCTGACAGGGGCCTCTCCTACGAGCAGTACTTC. This encodes CASSSDRGLSYEQYF.

In this sample, this clonotype turned up many times. The chain links TRBV20-1 to TRBJ2-5; a possible D gene is TRBD2 (5 bases). In germline, CDR1 is DFQATT, CDR2 SNEGSKA (reference sequence). This CDR3 is 12 amino acids long. Trimming cost V 3 bases and J 5 bases, with 10 bases left between them. The CDR3 DNA is TGCAGTGCTAGTAAGGAGGTGGAGACCCAGTACTTC. Protein sequence: CSASKEVETQYF.

This clonotype was counted between two and nine times. The CDR3 DNA follows: TGTGCCAGCAGCTTATCGACAGGGGTTGGCTACACCTTC. This sequence encodes CASSLSTGVGYTF. The chain couples TRBV7-3 to TRBJ1-2, with 8 bases fitting TRBD1. Germline CDR1 and CDR2: SGHTA and FQGTGA. CDR3 length equals 13 residues. Trimming took 2 bases from V and 7 from J; bases not matched to a gene: 3.

The chain recombines TRBV12-3 or TRBV12-4 with TRBJ1-1; D call uncertain. The CDR3 consists of 13 residues. The V gene lost 6 bases and the J gene lost 3 bases, with 11 bases spanning the gap. The CDR3 DNA reads as TGTGCCAGCAGAATGGGAGTGGACACTGAAGCTTTCTTT. It specifies CASRMGVDTEAFF.

In its sample, this clonotype was seen many times. The V call is TRBV11-3, the J call TRBJ1-3, with D uncertain. V lost 5 bases and J 4 bases, leaving 15 bases between the germline ends. Germline V gives CDR1 SGHNT, CDR2 YENEEA. This CDR3 has 15 amino acids. The CDR3 reads CASSLRSVLGNTIYF. As DNA, the CDR3 is TGTGCCAGCAGCCTCCGGAGCGTCCTCGGAAACACCATATATTTT.

The V gene is TRBV11-2, the J gene TRBJ2-5, with 11 bases identical to TRBD2. The CDR3 is made up of 16 amino acids. After removal of 5 bases from V and 5 bases from J, the junction contained 10 bases not matched to a gene. Germline assignment: CDR1 SGHAT and CDR2 FQNNGV. CDR3 amino acids: CASSPMIAGGLETQYF. DNA for the CDR3: TGTGCCAGCAGCCCCATGATAGCGGGGGGGCTCGAGACCCAGTACTTC.

The rearrangement uses TRBV25-1 and TRBJ1-1, with D possibly being TRBD1 (6 bases). This CDR3 region has 14 residues. From germline, CDR1 is MGHDK and CDR2 SYGVNS. Trimming took off 3 bases at V and 6 bases at J, with 14 bases between the two ends. CDR3 region: CASSEHRDSAEAFF. The CDR3 nucleotides read TGTGCCAGCAGTGAGCACAGGGATAGCGCTGAAGCTTTCTTT.